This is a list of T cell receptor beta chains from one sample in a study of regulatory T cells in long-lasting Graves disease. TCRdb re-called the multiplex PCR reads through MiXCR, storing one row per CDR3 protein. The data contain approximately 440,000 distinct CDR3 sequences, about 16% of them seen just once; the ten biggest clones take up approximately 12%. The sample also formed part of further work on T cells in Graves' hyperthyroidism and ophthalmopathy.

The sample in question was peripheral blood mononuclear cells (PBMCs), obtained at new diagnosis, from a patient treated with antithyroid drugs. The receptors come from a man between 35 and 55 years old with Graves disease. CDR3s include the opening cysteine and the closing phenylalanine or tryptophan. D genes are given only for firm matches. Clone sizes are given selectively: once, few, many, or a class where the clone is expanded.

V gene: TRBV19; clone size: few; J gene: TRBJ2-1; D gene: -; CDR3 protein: CASRRSSGSSYNEQFF; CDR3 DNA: TGTGCCAGTAGACGTTCGAGCGGAAGCTCCTACAATGAGCAGTTCTTC
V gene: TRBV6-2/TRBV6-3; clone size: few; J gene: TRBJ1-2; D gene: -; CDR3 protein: CASSYSGGSYGYTF; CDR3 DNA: TGTGCCAGCAGTTACTCTGGAGGTTCCTATGGCTACACCTTC
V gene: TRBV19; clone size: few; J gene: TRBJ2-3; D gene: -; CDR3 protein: CASSINRDSRGDTQYF; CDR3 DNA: TGTGCCAGTAGTATTAATCGAGACTCAAGGGGAGATACGCAGTATTTT
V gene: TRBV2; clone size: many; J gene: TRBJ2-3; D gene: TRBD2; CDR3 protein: CASSASGRGADTQYF; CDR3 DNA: TGTGCCAGCAGTGCTAGCGGGAGAGGTGCAGATACGCAGTATTTT
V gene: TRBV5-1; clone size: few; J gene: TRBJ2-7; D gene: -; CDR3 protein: CASSLDTFSYEQYF; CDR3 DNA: TGCGCCAGCAGCTTGGATACTTTCTCCTACGAGCAGTACTTC
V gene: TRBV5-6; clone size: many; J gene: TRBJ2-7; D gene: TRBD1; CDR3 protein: CASSPPPGQTYEQYF; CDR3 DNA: TGTGCCAGCAGCCCTCCTCCGGGACAGACCTACGAGCAGTACTTC
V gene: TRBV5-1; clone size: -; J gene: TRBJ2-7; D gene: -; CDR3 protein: CASSLAGYRDEQYF; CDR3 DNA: TGCGCCAGCAGCTTGGCCGGGTATAGAGACGAGCAGTACTTC
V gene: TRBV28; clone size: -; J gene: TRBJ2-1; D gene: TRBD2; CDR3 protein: CASSLRVAGGSNEQFF; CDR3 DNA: TGTGCCAGCAGTTTGCGGGTAGCGGGTGGTTCCAATGAGCAGTTCTTC
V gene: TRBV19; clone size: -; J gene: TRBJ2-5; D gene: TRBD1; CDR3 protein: CASAPGQGRETQYF; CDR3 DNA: TGTGCCAGTGCACCGGGACAGGGTAGAGAGACCCAGTACTTC
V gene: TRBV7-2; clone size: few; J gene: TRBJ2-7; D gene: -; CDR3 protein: CASSLYGSDYEQYF; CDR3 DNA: TGTGCCAGCAGCTTATACGGGTCGGACTACGAGCAGTACTTC
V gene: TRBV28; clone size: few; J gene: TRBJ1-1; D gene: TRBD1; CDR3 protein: CASRTPDRASTEAFF; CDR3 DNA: TGTGCCAGCAGAACCCCTGACAGGGCCAGCACTGAAGCTTTCTTT
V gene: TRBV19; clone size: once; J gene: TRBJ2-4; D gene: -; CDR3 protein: CASSMYSLAKNIQYF; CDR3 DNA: TGTGCCAGTAGTATGTACAGTCTAGCCAAAAACATTCAGTACTTC
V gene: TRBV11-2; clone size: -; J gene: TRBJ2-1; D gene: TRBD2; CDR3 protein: CASSPRGLADYNEQFF; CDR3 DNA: TGTGCCAGCAGCCCAAGGGGACTAGCGGACTACAATGAGCAGTTCTTC
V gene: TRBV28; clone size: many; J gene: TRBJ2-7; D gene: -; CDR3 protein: CASSPGRPYEQYF; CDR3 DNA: TGTGCCAGCAGTCCCGGACGTCCCTACGAGCAGTACTTC
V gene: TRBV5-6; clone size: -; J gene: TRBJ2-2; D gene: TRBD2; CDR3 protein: CASSYRGRAANTGELFF; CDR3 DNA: TGTGCCAGCAGCTATCGCGGGAGGGCCGCGAACACCGGGGAGCTGTTTTTT
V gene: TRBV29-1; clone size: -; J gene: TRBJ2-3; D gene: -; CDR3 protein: CSVRNQAGTQYF; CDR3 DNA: TGCAGCGTCCGGAACCAGGCAGGTACGCAGTATTTT
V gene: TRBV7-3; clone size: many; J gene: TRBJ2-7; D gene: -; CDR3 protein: CASSWTKFGEQYF; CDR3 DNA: TGTGCCAGCAGCTGGACTAAATTCGGAGAGCAGTACTTC
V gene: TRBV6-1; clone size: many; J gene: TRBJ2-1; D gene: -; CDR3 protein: CASSELEGNEQFF; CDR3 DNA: TGTGCCAGCAGTGAACTAGAGGGCAATGAGCAGTTCTTC
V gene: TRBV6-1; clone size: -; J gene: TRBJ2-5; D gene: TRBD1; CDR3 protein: CASSSDRGLETQYF; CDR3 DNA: TGTGCCAGCAGTAGCGACAGGGGGCTGGAGACCCAGTACTTC
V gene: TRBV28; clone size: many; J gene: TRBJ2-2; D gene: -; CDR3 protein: CASSLPRDTGELFF; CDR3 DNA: TGTGCCAGCAGTTTACCCAGGGACACCGGGGAGCTGTTTTTT
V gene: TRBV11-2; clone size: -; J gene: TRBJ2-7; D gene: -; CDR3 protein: CASSLSDLGANVYEQYF; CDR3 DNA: TGTGCCAGCAGCTTAAGTGATTTGGGAGCTAACGTCTACGAGCAGTACTTC
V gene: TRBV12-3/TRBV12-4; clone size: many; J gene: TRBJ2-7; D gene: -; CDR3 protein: CASRRGTGNSYEQYF; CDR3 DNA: TGTGCCAGCAGGCGGGGGACAGGTAACTCCTACGAGCAGTACTTC
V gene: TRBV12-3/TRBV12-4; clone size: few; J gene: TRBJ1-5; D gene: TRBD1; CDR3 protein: CASSLYTGGLEGNQPQHF; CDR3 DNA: TGTGCCAGCAGTTTGTATACAGGGGGCTTGGAGGGCAATCAGCCCCAGCATTTT
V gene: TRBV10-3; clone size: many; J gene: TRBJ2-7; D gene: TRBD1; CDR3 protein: CAISGGTGAYEQYF; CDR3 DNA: TGTGCCATCAGTGGCGGGACAGGGGCCTACGAGCAGTACTTC
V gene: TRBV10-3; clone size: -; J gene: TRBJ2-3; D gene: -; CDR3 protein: CAISEPRQASADTQYF; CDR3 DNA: TGTGCCATCAGTGAGCCAAGACAGGCCTCGGCTGATACGCAGTATTTT
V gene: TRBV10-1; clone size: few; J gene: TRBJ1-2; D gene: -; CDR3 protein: CASSDPGRFWDGYTF; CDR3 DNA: TGCGCCAGCAGTGACCCCGGACGGTTTTGGGATGGCTACACCTTC
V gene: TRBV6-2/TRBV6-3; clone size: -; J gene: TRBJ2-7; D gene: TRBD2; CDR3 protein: CASSRTSGSVYEQYF; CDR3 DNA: TGTGCCAGCAGTCGAACTAGCGGGAGTGTGTACGAGCAGTACTTC
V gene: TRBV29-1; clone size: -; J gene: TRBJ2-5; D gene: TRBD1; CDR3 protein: CSVNRGSETQYF; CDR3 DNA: TGCAGCGTCAACAGGGGAAGCGAGACCCAGTACTTC